This T cell receptor beta chain is drawn from a study of control samples from healthy donors and cancer patients. Trimming stripped 4 bases from V and 6 bases from J, with 13 bases between. The CDR3 extends over 14 amino acids. The germline V gene encodes CDR1 LNHDA and CDR2 SQIVND (reference sequence). Method: immunoSEQ multiplex PCR; TCRdb's copy keeps in-frame clones and lacks some. The sample has 65,000 to 80,000 clones; around 90% are singletons. This receptor was obtained from a woman aged 50 to 60 with colorectal cancer. The specimen sequenced was PBMCs. The genes are TRBV19 and TRBJ1-5; maybe TRBD1 (5 bases). Here the CDR3 reads CASSTPGGSQPQHF. DNA of the CDR3: TGTGCCAGTAGTACCCCTGGGGGAAGTCAGCCCCAGCATTTT.